One and the same sample provided the 25 T cell receptor beta chains below, sequenced in a study of OX40 agonist ivuxolimab in advanced cancers. Profiling relied on immunoSEQ multiplex PCR, and the TCRdb table lists in-frame clones only, not all of them. The sample includes tens of thousands of clones, 88% of them seen just once. Material: CD4+ or CD8+ T cells sorted from blood, obtained in a trial of the OX40 agonist ivuxolimab. These receptors were obtained from an adult with an advanced solid tumor such as melanoma, head and neck, liver or kidney cancer.

The rearrangement links TRBV15 to TRBJ2-7; TRBD2 matches at 10 bases. This CDR3 contains 15 residues. The V and J ends lost 3 bases and 5 bases, in that order; junction bases with no gene match: 7. CDR1 and CDR2 from the germline V gene are LNHNV and YYDKDF (reference sequence). Here the CDR3 reads CATSRVQGLANEQYF. The CDR3 nucleotides are TGTGCCACCAGCAGGGTGCAGGGACTAGCGAACGAGCAGTACTTC.

The J gene is TRBJ2-5, the V gene TRBV10-3; possibly TRBD2 for D (6 bases). The CDR3 is 13 residues long. Germline CDR1 is ENHRY and CDR2 is SYGVKD. The V end was cut by 10 bases, the J end by 5 bases, with 17 bases between. CDR3 residues: CATRGMVLETQYF. CDR3 DNA: TGTGCCACCCGCGGGATGGTACTCGAGACCCAGTACTTC.

This clone showed up many times. The genes are TRBV12-1 and TRBJ2-7; TRBD2 reflects the table's D call only, with no check against the DNA. TRBV12-1 is a listed pseudogene. The CDR3 covers 13 residues. CDR3 nucleotides: TGTGCCAGCAGCTGGGACTTTGCTTACGAGCAGTACTTC. Amino acids: CASSWDFAYEQYF.

This chain uses TRBV7-9 with TRBJ2-7, with D perhaps matching TRBD2 (5 bases). Trimming cost V 3 bases and J 5 bases, with 8 bases left between them. CDR1 is SEHNR, CDR2 FQNEAQ, per germline (reference sequence). The length of the CDR3 is 12 residues. CDR3 sequence (DNA): TGTGCCAGCAGCTTTAGAGGGAACGAGCAGTACTTC. Translated: CASSFRGNEQYF.

V and J are TRBV4-2 and TRBJ2-7; 10 nucleotides agree with TRBD1. Germline trimming cut 1 base from V and 5 bases from J; bases unmatched to any gene: 8. Looked up from germline, CDR1 is LGHNA and CDR2 is YNFKEQ. The CDR3 length is 16 residues. CDR3 nucleotides: TGTGCCAGCAGCCAAGCCTGGGACAGGGGAAGGGACGAGCAGTACTTC. Encoded protein: CASSQAWDRGRDEQYF.

This chain uses TRBV6-5 with TRBJ2-7; 10 nucleotides line up with TRBD1. Germline trimming cut 0 bases from V and 2 bases from J; bases unmatched to any gene: 1. The germline gives CDR1 MNHEY, CDR2 SVGAGI. The CDR3 extends over 15 amino acids. CDR3 amino acids: CASSYSGQGTYEQYF. DNA for the CDR3: TGTGCCAGCAGTTACTCGGGACAGGGGACCTACGAGCAGTACTTC.

This chain uses TRBV6-6 with TRBJ2-3, with D possibly being TRBD1 or TRBD2 (6 bases each). Germline CDR1 reads MNHNY; CDR2 reads SVGAGI (reference sequence). The CDR3 loop spans 13 amino acids. V lost 7 bases to trimming and J lost 6 bases, with 14 bases between them. The CDR3 bases are TGTGCCAGCACCCTAGGGGGGTCCGATACGCAGTATTTT. It translates to CASTLGGSDTQYF.

In DNA, the CDR3 is TGTGCCAGTGGGGACAGATTTTCCTACGAGCAGTACTTC. Protein sequence: CASGDRFSYEQYF. This chain joins TRBV19 and TRBJ2-7, with 7 positions matching TRBD1. Trimming cost V 8 bases and J 1 base; bases outside gene matches: 5. The germline V gene encodes CDR1 LNHDA and CDR2 SQIVND (reference sequence). The CDR3 sequence is 13 residues long.

CDR3: CASSWRQGRSGYTF. CDR3 DNA: TGTGCCAGCAGCTGGCGACAGGGGAGATCTGGCTACACCTTC. The V and J genes are TRBV7-9 and TRBJ1-2, with TRBD1 identical over 8 bases. The germline V gene has CDR1 SEHNR and CDR2 FQNEAQ (reference sequence). Trimming removed 4 bases from V and 7 bases from J; junction bases left unmatched: 8. The CDR3 extends over 14 amino acids.

The chain is built from TRBV27 and TRBJ2-1; 7 bases fit TRBD2. This CDR3 spans 16 amino acids. The ends lost 5 bases at V and 0 bases at J; junction bases unmatched: 7. Germline V gene sequence: CDR1 MNHEY, CDR2 SMNVEV (reference sequence). The CDR3 DNA sequence: TGTGCCAGCAGTCCCAGGACTAGGAGCTCCTACAATGAGCAGTTCTTC. As protein: CASSPRTRSSYNEQFF.

This chain links TRBV7-9 with TRBJ2-1; 9 nucleotides match TRBD1. Germline CDR1 SEHNR, CDR2 FQNEAQ (reference sequence). The length of the CDR3 is 18 residues. Trimming cost V 0 bases and J 1 base; bases outside gene matches: 7. CDR3 region: CASSLAITGTGSYNEQFF. The CDR3 nucleotides are TGTGCCAGCAGCTTAGCTATCACCGGGACAGGGTCCTACAATGAGCAGTTCTTC.

This rearrangement joins TRBV12-5 to TRBJ2-3, with D possibly TRBD2 on 6 matching bases. The CDR3 is 15 residues long. Germline V gives CDR1 LGHNT, CDR2 FRNRAP. The ends were cut back, 3 bases at V and 2 bases at J, with 12 bases in the middle. CDR3 bases: TGTGCTAGTGGTTTCGTCGGGGGTCTCACAGATACGCAGTATTTT. This codes for CASGFVGGLTDTQYF.

The chain combines TRBV21-1 with TRBJ1-1; the table's D call TRBD1 went unverified against the DNA. TRBV21-1 is listed as a pseudogene. The CDR3 covers 14 residues. Here the CDR3 reads CASSKGTGNTEAFF. In nucleotides, the CDR3 is TGTGCCAGCAGCAAAGGGACAGGGAACACTGAAGCTTTCTTT.

The J gene is TRBJ1-1, the V gene TRBV28; no firm D call. V lost 7 bases to trimming and J lost 1 base, with 13 bases between them. CDR3 size: 14 residues. CDR1 and CDR2 (germline): MDHEN, SYDVKM. DNA of the CDR3: TGTGCCAGCAACAACAACATCAGGAACACTGAAGCTTTCTTT. Translated: CASNNNIRNTEAFF.

This clone came up once. The rearrangement links TRBV4-1 to TRBJ2-7; 8 nucleotides line up with TRBD2. From germline, CDR1 is MGHRA and CDR2 YSYEKL. There are 16 residues in the CDR3. V lost 1 base, J lost 0 bases, and 5 bases stayed unmatched. CDR3 nucleotide sequence: TGCGCCAGCAGCCAAGGGAGCGGGAGCGTCTCCTACGAGCAGTACTTC. Translation gives CASSQGSGSVSYEQYF.

V is TRBV15 and J is TRBJ2-1; D assignment may be TRBD1 or TRBD2 (6 bases each). The CDR3 has 16 amino acids. Germline V gene sequence: CDR1 LNHNV, CDR2 YYDKDF (reference sequence). V lost 5 bases, J lost 7 bases, and 21 bases lay in between. CDR3 DNA: TGTGCCACCAGCCCTCGCCCCGGCGGAGGGGGGAATGAGCAGTTCTTC. It encodes CATSPRPGGGGNEQFF.

This clone was picked up a small number of times. This chain links TRBV6-5 with TRBJ1-2; perhaps TRBD1 as D (5 bases). CDR1 MNHEY and CDR2 SVGAGI come from the germline V gene. This CDR3 has 11 amino acids. V lost 6 bases, J lost 7 bases, and 9 bases lay in between. The CDR3, as DNA: TGTGCCAGCAGCTCAGGGACTGGCTACACCTTC. Protein: CASSSGTGYTF.

The chain combines TRBV28 with TRBJ2-2, with 12 bases identical to TRBD2. Germline trimming cut 8 bases from V and 2 bases from J; bases unmatched to any gene: 15. The CDR3 consists of 19 residues. Germline CDR1 is MDHEN and CDR2 is SYDVKM. CDR3 residues: CASFTRTSGKTPNTGELFF. CDR3 nucleotide sequence: TGTGCCAGCTTTACCCGGACTAGCGGGAAGACCCCAAACACCGGGGAGCTGTTTTTT.

The count of this clone is one. The chain carries TRBV19 and TRBJ2-7, with 7 positions matching TRBD2. The germline V gene encodes CDR1 LNHDA and CDR2 SQIVND (reference sequence). The CDR3 consists of 16 residues. V shed 6 bases and J 7 bases; nucleotides not matched to a gene: 18. CDR3 loop: CASRGGTGTASGEQYF. The CDR3 nucleotides read TGTGCCAGTAGGGGGGGGACCGGGACGGCCTCCGGGGAGCAGTACTTC.

This clone was recorded only once. The V gene is TRBV29-1, the J gene TRBJ2-1; 9 bases are a match to TRBD1. The CDR3 extends over 16 amino acids. Germline CDR1 and CDR2: SQVTM and ANQGSEA. Unmatched junction bases numbered 13, after V lost 5 bases and J lost 5 bases. The CDR3 sequence: CSVSGRQGVTHNEQFF. The CDR3 DNA follows: TGCAGCGTTTCCGGTAGACAGGGGGTAACCCACAATGAGCAGTTCTTC.

The chain combines TRBV28 with TRBJ2-1, with 9 bases fitting TRBD2. Germline-derived CDR1 and CDR2 are MDHEN and SYDVKM. This CDR3 spans 13 amino acids. The ends lost 5 bases at V and 14 bases at J; junction bases unmatched: 10. The CDR3, as DNA: TGTGCCAGCAGTGGGGGCAGCGGGAGGTCGAAGTTCTTC. It yields the protein CASSGGSGRSKFF.

V gene TRBV28 combines with J gene TRBJ2-5; TRBD1 aligns across 9 bases. V lost 4 bases, J lost 2 bases, and 8 bases stayed unmatched. In germline, CDR1 is MDHEN, CDR2 SYDVKM. The CDR3 totals 16 residues. The CDR3 sequence is CASSSPGTGRQETQYF. CDR3 nucleotide sequence: TGTGCCAGCAGTTCCCCCGGGACAGGGCGTCAAGAGACCCAGTACTTC.

V usage is TRBV18 and J usage is TRBJ2-1, with a tentative D call TRBD2 (5 bases). Germline CDR1 is KGHSH and CDR2 is LQKENI. Trimming took off 6 bases at V and 1 base at J, with 13 bases between the two ends. CDR3 length: 15 residues. In DNA form, the CDR3 reads TGTGCCAGCTCCCTCGGGGTGGGGTCCTACAATGAGCAGTTCTTC. This sequence encodes CASSLGVGSYNEQFF. The variable domain in full, completed from reference TRBV18 and TRBJ2-1, reads NAGVMQNPRHLVRRRGQEARLRCSPMKGHSHVYWYRQLPEEGLKFMVYLQKENIIDESGMPKERFSAEFPKEGPSILRIQQVVRGDSAAYFCASSLGVGSYNEQFFGPGTRLTVL.

This rearrangement joins TRBV11-2 to TRBJ2-7; D is perhaps TRBD2 (5 bases). V was clipped by 0 bases and J by 0 bases, with 12 bases between them. The germline CDR1 and CDR2 sequences are SGHAT and FQNNGV. The CDR3 sequence is 16 residues long. CDR3: CASSLDRSAASYEQYF. Here the CDR3 DNA reads TGTGCCAGCAGCTTAGATCGGTCAGCGGCCTCCTACGAGCAGTACTTC.

The chain links TRBV27 to TRBJ2-5; the D is unclear. Germline CDR1 is MNHEY and CDR2 is SMNVEV (reference sequence). Trimming shortened V by 6 bases and J by 1 base, and 9 bases separated the two germline ends. CDR3 length: 13 residues. CDR3 sequence (DNA): TGTGCCAGCAGAGGCCTAGTCCAAGAGACCCAGTACTTC. Protein product: CASRGLVQETQYF.